This T cell receptor (beta chain) emerged from a study of prognosis after radiotherapy for stage I lung cancer. The patients, who had no history of other malignancies and had received no prior chemotherapy or radiotherapy, were all found to be node-negative on CT and PET/CT. Unmatched junction bases numbered 13, after V lost 2 bases and J lost 9 bases. The CDR3 is 17 residues long. From germline, CDR1 is SGHTA and CDR2 FQGNSA. In its sample, this clonotype was seen many times. The TCR beta CDR3 region was amplified from genomic DNA, with two rounds of multiplex PCR being used for the amplification. Primers were specific to each TRBV and TRBJ gene in first-round PCR. TCRdb re-called the multiplex PCR reads through MiXCR, storing one row per CDR3 protein. The sample has about 14,000 distinct CDR3 sequences, 30% to 40% seen once.

The V and J genes are TRBV7-2 and TRBJ2-7; 13 bases match TRBD2. Sequenced material: PBMCs, taken before or after stereotactic body radiation therapy (not recorded which). This clonotype originated in a donor over 45 with non-small cell lung cancer. Here the CDR3 reads CASSLTSGRAQVIGQYF. CDR3 DNA sequence: TGTGCCAGCAGCTTAACTAGCGGGAGGGCCCAGGTAATCGGGCAGTACTTC.